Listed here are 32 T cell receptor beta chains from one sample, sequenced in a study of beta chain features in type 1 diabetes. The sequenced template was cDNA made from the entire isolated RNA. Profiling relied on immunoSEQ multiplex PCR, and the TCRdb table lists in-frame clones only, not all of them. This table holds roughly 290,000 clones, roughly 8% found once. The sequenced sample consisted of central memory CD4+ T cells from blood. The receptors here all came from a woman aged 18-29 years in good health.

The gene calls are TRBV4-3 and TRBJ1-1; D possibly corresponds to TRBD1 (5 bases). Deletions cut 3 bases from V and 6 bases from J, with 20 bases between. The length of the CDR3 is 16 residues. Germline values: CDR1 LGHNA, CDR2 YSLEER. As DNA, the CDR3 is TGCGCCAGCAGCCAGGACCTTAGACAGCCGAGCGCTGAAGCTTTCTTT. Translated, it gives CASSQDLRQPSAEAFF.

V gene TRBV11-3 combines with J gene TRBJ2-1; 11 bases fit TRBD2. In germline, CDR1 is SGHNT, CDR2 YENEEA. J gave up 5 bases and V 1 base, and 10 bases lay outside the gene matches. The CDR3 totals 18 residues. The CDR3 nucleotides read TGTGCCAGCAGCTTAGCCCCCTGGGGGACTAGCGGAGACAATGAGCAGTTCTTC. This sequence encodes CASSLAPWGTSGDNEQFF.

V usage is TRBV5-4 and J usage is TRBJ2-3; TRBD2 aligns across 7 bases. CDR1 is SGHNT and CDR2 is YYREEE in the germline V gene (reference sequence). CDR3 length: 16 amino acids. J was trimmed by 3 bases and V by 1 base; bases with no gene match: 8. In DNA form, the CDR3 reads TGTGCCAGCAGCTTGATTGAACGCGGGAGAACAGATACGCAGTATTTT. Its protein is CASSLIERGRTDTQYF.

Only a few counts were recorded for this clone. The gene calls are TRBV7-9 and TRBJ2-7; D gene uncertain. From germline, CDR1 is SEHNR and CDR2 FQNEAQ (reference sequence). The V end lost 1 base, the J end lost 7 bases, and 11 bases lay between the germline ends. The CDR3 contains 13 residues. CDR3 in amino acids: CASSLESLGEQYV. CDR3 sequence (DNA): TGTGCCAGCAGCTTAGAGTCCTTGGGGGAGCAGTACGTC.

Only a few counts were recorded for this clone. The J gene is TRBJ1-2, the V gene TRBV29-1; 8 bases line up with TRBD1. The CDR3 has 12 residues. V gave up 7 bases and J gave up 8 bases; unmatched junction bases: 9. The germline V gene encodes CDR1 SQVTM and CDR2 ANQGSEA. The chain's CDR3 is CSASATGDGYTF. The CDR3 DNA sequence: TGCAGCGCCTCCGCGACAGGGGACGGCTACACCTTC.

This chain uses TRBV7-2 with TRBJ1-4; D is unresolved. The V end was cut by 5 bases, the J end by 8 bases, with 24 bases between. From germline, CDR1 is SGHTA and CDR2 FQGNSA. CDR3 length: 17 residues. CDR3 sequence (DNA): TGTGCCAGCAGCAACAGCTTGAGCGGGGAGTGGAGGGAAAAACTGTTTTTT. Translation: CASSNSLSGEWREKLFF.

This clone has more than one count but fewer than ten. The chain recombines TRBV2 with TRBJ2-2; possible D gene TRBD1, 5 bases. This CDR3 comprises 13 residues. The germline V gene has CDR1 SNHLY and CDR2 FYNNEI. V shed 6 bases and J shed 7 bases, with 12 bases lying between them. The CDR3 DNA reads TGTGCCAGCAGCCCTGACAGATTCGGGGAGCTGTTTTTT. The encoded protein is CASSPDRFGELFF.

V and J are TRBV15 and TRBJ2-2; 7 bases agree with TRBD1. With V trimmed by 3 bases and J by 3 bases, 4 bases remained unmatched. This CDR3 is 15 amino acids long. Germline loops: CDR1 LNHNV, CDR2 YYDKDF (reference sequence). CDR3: CATSSRTGYTGELFF. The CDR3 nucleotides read TGTGCCACCAGCAGTCGGACAGGCTACACCGGGGAGCTGTTTTTT.

The CDR3 region has the DNA TGCAGCGTTGGGGGGGGAAGTAATCAGCCCCAGCATTTT. Translated, it gives CSVGGGSNQPQHF. V usage is TRBV29-1 and J usage is TRBJ1-5, with a possible D match to TRBD1 (5 bases). The CDR3 has 13 residues. From germline, CDR1 is SQVTM and CDR2 ANQGSEA. With 4 bases removed from V and 4 bases from J, the gap between germline ends came to 11 bases.

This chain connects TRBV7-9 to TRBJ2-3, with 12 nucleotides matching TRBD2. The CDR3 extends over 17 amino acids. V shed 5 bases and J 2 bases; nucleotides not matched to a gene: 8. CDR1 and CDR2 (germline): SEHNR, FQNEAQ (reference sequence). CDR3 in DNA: TGTGCCAGCAGCCCCGCTAGCGGGAGGGGGAACACAGATACGCAGTATTTT. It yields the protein CASSPASGRGNTDTQYF.

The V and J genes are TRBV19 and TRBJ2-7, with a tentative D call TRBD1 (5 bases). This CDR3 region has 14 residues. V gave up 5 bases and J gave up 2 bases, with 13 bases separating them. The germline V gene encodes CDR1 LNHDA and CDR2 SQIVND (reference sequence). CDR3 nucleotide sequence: TGTGCCAGTAGTCGGACATCCGTTACCTACGAGCAGTACTTC. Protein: CASSRTSVTYEQYF. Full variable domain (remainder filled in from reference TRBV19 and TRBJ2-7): DGGITQSPKYLFRKEGQNVTLSCEQNLNHDAMYWYRQDPGQGLRLIYYSQIVNDFQKGDIAEGYSVSREKKESFPLTVTSAQKNPTAFYLCASSRTSVTYEQYFGPGTRLTVT.

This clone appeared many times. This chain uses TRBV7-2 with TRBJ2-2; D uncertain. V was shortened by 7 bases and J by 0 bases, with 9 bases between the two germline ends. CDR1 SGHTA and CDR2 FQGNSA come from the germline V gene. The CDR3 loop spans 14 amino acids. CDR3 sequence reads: CASKTTPNTGELFF. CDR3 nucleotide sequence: TGTGCCAGCAAAACAACCCCGAACACCGGGGAGCTGTTTTTT.

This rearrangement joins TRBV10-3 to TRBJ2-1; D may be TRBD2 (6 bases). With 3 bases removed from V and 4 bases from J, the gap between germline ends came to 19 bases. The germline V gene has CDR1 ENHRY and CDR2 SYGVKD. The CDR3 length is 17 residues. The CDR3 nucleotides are TGTGCCATCAGTGACGGGTGGGCGGGACCTAATTACAATGAGCAGTTCTTC. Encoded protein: CAISDGWAGPNYNEQFF.

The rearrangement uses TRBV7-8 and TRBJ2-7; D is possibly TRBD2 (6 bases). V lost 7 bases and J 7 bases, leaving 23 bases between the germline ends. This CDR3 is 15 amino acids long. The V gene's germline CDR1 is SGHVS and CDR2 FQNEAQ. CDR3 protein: CASTFPEAGRGEQYF. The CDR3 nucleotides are TGTGCCAGCACCTTTCCGGAGGCAGGGCGGGGTGAGCAGTACTTC.

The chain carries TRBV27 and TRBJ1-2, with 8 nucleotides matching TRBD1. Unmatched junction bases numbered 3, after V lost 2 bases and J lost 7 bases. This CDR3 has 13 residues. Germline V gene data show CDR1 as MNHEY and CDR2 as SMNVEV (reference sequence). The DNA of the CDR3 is TGTGCCAGCAGTTTACCTACAGGGGGTGGCTACACCTTC. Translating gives CASSLPTGGGYTF.

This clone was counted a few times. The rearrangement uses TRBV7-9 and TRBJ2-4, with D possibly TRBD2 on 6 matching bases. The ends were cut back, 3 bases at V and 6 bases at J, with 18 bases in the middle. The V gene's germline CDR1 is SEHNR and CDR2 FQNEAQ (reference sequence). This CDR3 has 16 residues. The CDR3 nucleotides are TGTGCCAGCAGCTTCGTGTTGTCAGGGACTTCAAACATTCAGTACTTC. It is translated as CASSFVLSGTSNIQYF.

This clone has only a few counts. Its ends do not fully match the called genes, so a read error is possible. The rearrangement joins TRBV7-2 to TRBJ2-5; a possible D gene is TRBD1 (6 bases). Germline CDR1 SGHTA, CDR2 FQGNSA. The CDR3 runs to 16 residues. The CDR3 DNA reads TGCGCCAGCAGCCAAGAGGCTCTTGGGGGCCGGGAGACCCAGTACTTC. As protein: CASSQEALGGRETQYF.

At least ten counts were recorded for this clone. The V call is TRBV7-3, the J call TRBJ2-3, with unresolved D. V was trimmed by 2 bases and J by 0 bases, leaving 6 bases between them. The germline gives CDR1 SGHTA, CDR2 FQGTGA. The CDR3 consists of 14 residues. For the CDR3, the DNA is TGTGCCAGCAGCTTACACCCTAGCACAGATACGCAGTATTTT. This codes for CASSLHPSTDTQYF.

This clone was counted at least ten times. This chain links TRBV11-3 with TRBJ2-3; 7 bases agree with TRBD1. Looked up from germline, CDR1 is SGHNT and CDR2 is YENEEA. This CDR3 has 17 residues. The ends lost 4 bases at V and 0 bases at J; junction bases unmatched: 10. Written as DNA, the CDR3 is TGTGCCAGCAGCTCGGAAGGGACAGCCTCTAGCACAGATACGCAGTATTTT. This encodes CASSSEGTASSTDTQYF. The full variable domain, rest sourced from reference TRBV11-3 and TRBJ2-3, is EAGVVQSPRYKIIEKKQPVAFWCNPISGHNTLYWYLQNLGQGPELLIRYENEEAVDDSQLPKDRFSAERLKGVDSTLKIQPAELGDSAVYLCASSSEGTASSTDTQYFGPGTRLTVL.

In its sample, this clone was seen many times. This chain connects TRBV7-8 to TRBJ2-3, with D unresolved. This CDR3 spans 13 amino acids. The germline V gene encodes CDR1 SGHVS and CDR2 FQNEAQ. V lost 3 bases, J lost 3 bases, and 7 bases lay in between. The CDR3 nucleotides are TGTGCCAGCAGCTTCGTGGGGACAGATACGCAGTATTTT. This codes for CASSFVGTDTQYF.

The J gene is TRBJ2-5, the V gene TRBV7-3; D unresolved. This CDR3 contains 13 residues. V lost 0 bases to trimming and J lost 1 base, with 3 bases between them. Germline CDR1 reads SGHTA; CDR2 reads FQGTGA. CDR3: CASSLTLQETQYF. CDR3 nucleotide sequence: TGTGCCAGCAGCTTAACCCTCCAAGAGACCCAGTACTTC.

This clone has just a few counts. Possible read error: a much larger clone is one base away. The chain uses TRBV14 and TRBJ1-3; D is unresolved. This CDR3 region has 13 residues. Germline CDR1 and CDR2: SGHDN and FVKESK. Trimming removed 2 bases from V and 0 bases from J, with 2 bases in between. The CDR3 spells CASSQNSGNTIYF. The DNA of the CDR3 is TGTGCCAGCAGCCAAAACTCTGGAAACACCATATATTTT.

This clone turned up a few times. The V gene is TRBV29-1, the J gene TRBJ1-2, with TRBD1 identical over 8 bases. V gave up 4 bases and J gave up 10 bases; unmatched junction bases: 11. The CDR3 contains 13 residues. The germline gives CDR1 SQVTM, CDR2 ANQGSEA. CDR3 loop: CSVAIDRGDSYTF. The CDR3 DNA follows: TGCAGCGTTGCAATCGACAGGGGAGATTCCTACACCTTC.

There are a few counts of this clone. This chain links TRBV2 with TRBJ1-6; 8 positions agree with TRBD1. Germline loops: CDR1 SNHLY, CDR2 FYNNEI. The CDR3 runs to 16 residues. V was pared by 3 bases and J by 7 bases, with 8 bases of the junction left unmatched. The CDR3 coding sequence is TGTGCCAGCAGTGATCCGCGACAGGGGCTAAATTCACCCCTCCACTTT. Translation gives CASSDPRQGLNSPLHF.

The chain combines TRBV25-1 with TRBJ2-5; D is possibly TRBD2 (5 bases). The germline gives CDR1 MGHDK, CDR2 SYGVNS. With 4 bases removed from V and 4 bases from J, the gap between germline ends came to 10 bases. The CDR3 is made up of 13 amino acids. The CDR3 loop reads CASSGRGSETQYF. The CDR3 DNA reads TGTGCCAGCAGTGGGCGCGGGTCAGAGACCCAGTACTTC.

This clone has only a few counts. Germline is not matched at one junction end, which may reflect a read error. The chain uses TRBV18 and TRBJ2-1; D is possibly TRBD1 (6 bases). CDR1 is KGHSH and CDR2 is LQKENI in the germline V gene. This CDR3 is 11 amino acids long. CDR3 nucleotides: TGTGCCAGCTCACCCACAGGGCCGCATATCTTC. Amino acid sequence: CASSPTGPHIF. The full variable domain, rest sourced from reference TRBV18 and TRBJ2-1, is NAGVMQNPRHLVRRRGQEARLRCSPMKGHSHVYWYRQLPEEGLKFMVYLQKENIIDESGMPKERFSAEFPKEGPSILRIQQVVRGDSAAYFCASSPTGPHIFGPGTRLTVL.

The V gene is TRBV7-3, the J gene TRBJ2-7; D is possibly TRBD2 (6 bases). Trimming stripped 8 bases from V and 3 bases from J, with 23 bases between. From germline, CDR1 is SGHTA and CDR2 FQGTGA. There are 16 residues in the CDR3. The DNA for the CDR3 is TGTGCCAGCCCCCGGGAGTATCGAGTCAGAAACTACGAGCAGTACGTC. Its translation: CASPREYRVRNYEQYV.

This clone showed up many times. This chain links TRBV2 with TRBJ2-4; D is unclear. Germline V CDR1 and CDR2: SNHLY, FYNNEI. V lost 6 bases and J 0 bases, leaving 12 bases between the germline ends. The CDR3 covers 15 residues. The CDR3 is CASSTRNVAKNIQYF. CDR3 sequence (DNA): TGTGCCAGCAGCACAAGGAACGTAGCCAAAAACATTCAGTACTTC.

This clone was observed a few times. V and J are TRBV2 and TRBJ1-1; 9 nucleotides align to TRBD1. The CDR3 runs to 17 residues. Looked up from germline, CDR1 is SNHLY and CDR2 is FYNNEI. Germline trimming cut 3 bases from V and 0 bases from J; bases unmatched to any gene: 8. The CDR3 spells CASSEGGTGFLNTEAFF. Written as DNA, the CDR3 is TGTGCCAGCAGTGAGGGCGGGACAGGGTTCCTGAACACTGAAGCTTTCTTT.

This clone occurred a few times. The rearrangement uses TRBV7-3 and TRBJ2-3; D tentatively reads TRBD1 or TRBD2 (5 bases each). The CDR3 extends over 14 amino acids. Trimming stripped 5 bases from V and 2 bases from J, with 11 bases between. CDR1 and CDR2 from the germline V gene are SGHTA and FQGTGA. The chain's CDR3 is CASSLMGDTDTQYF. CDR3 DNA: TGTGCCAGCAGCCTAATGGGGGACACAGATACGCAGTATTTT.

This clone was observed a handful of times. The CDR3 is CAWSRQVSNEKLFF. The CDR3 DNA follows: TGTGCCTGGAGTCGACAGGTTTCGAATGAAAAACTGTTTTTT. The chain couples TRBV30 to TRBJ1-4; TRBD1 might be the D (6 bases). V was pared by 2 bases and J by 5 bases, with 12 bases between. CDR1 GTSNPN and CDR2 SVGIG come from the germline V gene (reference sequence). This CDR3 has 14 amino acids.

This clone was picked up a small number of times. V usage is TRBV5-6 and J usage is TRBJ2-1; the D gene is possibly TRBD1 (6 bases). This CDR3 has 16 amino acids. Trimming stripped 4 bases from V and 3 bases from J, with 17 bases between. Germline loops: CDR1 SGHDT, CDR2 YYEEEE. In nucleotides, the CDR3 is TGTGCCAGCAGCCCAGGTACAGGGATCCTCTACAATGAGCAGTTCTTC. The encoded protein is CASSPGTGILYNEQFF.